This T cell receptor (beta chain) appears in the sequencing data of a study of CD8 T cells in Susac syndrome. This CDR3 is 14 amino acids long. The trim removed 4 bases at V and 7 bases at J, leaving 6 bases unmatched. The germline V gene encodes CDR1 LGHDT and CDR2 YNNKEL (reference sequence). RNA, at roughly 0.45 to 1 ug, was reverse transcribed with random hexamers. TCRdb analysed the immunoSEQ multiplex PCR reads with MiXCR anew, one entry per CDR3 protein. The sample yields under 150,000 distinct CDR3 sequences, approximately 94% seen once. The chain joins TRBV3-1 to TRBJ2-5; 10 bases map to TRBD2. Sequences were obtained from CD4+ T cells from PBMCs. The TCR sequence derives from a human donor with Susac syndrome. CDR3 coding DNA: TGTGCCAGCAGCCTGGGACTAGCGAAGGCGACCCAGTACTTC. This encodes CASSLGLAKATQYF.